The 20 T cell receptor beta chains listed next were all sequenced from one sample in a study of CD8 T cells in ankylosing spondylitis. TCRdb re-derived calls from the 5' RACE reads in MiXCR, one entry per CDR3 protein. The sample records 200,000 to 300,000 distinct CDR3 sequences, 10% being singletons. Sequenced: blood, either unsorted or a sorted T cell fraction (not recorded which). These receptors originate from a male donor with ankylosing spondylitis or in good health (not recorded which).

This clonotype was counted many times. J is TRBJ2-1 and V is TRBV7-2; D possibly corresponds to TRBD2 (5 bases). V lost 2 bases to trimming and J lost 7 bases, with 6 bases between them. This CDR3 is built from 12 residues. In germline, CDR1 is SGHTA, CDR2 FQGNSA. The CDR3 nucleotides are TGTGCCAGCAGCTTAAGAGGGAATGAGCAGTTCTTC. This encodes CASSLRGNEQFF. Together with reference TRBV7-2 and TRBJ2-1, the CDR3 gives the full variable domain: GAGVSQSPSNKVTEKGKDVELRCDPISGHTALYWYRQSLGQGLEFLIYFQGNSAPDKSGLPSDRFSAERTGGSVSTLTIQRTQQEDSAVYLCASSLRGNEQFFGPGTRLTVL.

This clonotype was seen many times. The CDR3 sequence: CASSLPQNTEAFF. DNA for the CDR3: TGCGCCAGCAGCTTGCCCCAGAACACTGAAGCTTTCTTT. V and J are TRBV5-1 and TRBJ1-1; D is ambiguous. This CDR3 is 13 amino acids long. Germline CDR1 is SGHRS and CDR2 is YFSETQ. Trimming left V 1 base short and J 1 base short, with 5 bases between.

This clonotype was observed at least ten times. V gene TRBV27 combines with J gene TRBJ2-5, with TRBD1 as a possible D gene (6 bases). The length of the CDR3 is 14 residues. Trimming cost V 5 bases and J 2 bases, with 12 bases left between them. Germline V CDR1 and CDR2: MNHEY, SMNVEV (reference sequence). The CDR3: CASSLTGNQETQYF. CDR3 in DNA: TGTGCCAGCAGTCTTACAGGGAATCAAGAGACCCAGTACTTC.

This clonotype was seen at least ten times. V is TRBV5-1 and J is TRBJ2-1, with 10 bases fitting TRBD2. The germline gives CDR1 SGHRS, CDR2 YFSETQ. The CDR3 sequence is 18 residues long. V was pared by 0 bases and J by 0 bases, with 6 bases of the junction left unmatched. This CDR3 reads CASSLVASGGSSYNEQFF. CDR3 in DNA: TGCGCCAGCAGCTTGGTAGCTAGCGGGGGTAGCTCCTACAATGAGCAGTTCTTC. Variable domain in full (rest from reference TRBV5-1 and TRBJ2-1): KAGVTQTPRYLIKTRGQQVTLSCSPISGHRSVSWYQQTPGQGLQFLFEYFSETQRNKGNFPGRFSGRQFSNSRSEMNVSTLELGDSALYLCASSLVASGGSSYNEQFFGPGTRLTVL.

This clonotype was seen many times. The chain links TRBV5-1 to TRBJ2-7; D not certain. Germline CDR1 is SGHRS and CDR2 is YFSETQ. This CDR3 is built from 14 residues. The ends were cut back, 2 bases at V and 6 bases at J, with 15 bases in the middle. DNA for the CDR3: TGCGCCAGCAGCTTTGGATCAGGTAGCCCCGAGCAGTACTTC. Protein sequence: CASSFGSGSPEQYF.

This clonotype was detected ten times or more. V usage is TRBV7-9 and J usage is TRBJ1-2; a weak D match, TRBD1 (6 bases). Germline-derived CDR1 and CDR2 are SEHNR and FQNEAQ (reference sequence). V was pared by 2 bases and J by 6 bases, with 13 bases between. This CDR3 has 14 amino acids. CDR3 sequence reads: CASSLSRGHDGYTF. CDR3 nucleotides: TGTGCCAGCAGCTTATCCAGGGGACATGATGGCTACACCTTC. The whole variable domain, remainder taken from reference TRBV7-9 and TRBJ1-2, is DTGVSQNPRHKITKRGQNVTFRCDPISEHNRLYWYRQTLGQGPEFLTYFQNEAQLEKSRLLSDRFSAERPKGSFSTLEIQRTEQGDSAMYLCASSLSRGHDGYTFGSGTRLTVV.

The table lists this clonotype with a few counts. This rearrangement joins TRBV4-1 to TRBJ2-7, with TRBD2 matching 10 bases. Germline assignment: CDR1 MGHRA and CDR2 YSYEKL. The trim removed 1 base at V and 7 bases at J, leaving 7 bases unmatched. The CDR3 loop spans 15 amino acids. The CDR3 nucleotides are TGCGCCAGCAGCCAAGGCCTAGCGGGAGCAGGAGAGCAGTACTTC. Its protein is CASSQGLAGAGEQYF.

This clonotype showed up many times. The chain recombines TRBV9 with TRBJ1-2; 7 bases agree with TRBD1. The length of the CDR3 is 14 residues. The V gene's germline CDR1 is SGDLS and CDR2 YYNGEE. Germline trimming cut 2 bases from V and 3 bases from J; bases unmatched to any gene: 4. CDR3 amino acids: CASSVGTGDYGYTF. CDR3 nucleotides: TGTGCCAGCAGCGTTGGCACAGGGGACTATGGCTACACCTTC.

The chain uses TRBV3-1 and TRBJ2-1; no definite D call. Trimming cost V 1 base and J 3 bases, with 4 bases left between them. The CDR3 sequence is 13 residues long. Germline lookup yields CDR1 LGHDT and CDR2 YNNKEL (reference sequence). DNA of the CDR3: TGTGCCAGCAGCCAAGTTTACTACAATGAGCAGTTCTTC. Translated: CASSQVYYNEQFF.

The genes are TRBV15 and TRBJ2-3; 11 bases agree with TRBD1. Losses at the gene ends were 0 bases for V and 11 bases for J; bases not matched to a gene: 16. Germline CDR1 and CDR2: LNHNV and YYDKDF (reference sequence). CDR3 length equals 18 residues. CDR3 region: CATSRDPGQGAMEWVQYF. The CDR3 DNA is TGTGCCACCAGCAGAGACCCAGGACAGGGGGCAATGGAGTGGGTGCAGTATTTT.

This clonotype was detected many times. The chain joins TRBV5-1 to TRBJ1-3; 7 bases agree with TRBD1. Germline assignment: CDR1 SGHRS and CDR2 YFSETQ. The CDR3 runs to 14 residues. With 5 bases clipped from V and 2 bases from J, the junction kept 4 bases outside the gene matches. The CDR3 loop reads CASRDDRAGNTIYF. Here the CDR3 DNA reads TGCGCCAGCAGAGATGACAGGGCTGGAAACACCATATATTTT.

Many counts were recorded for this clonotype. The V and J genes are TRBV5-1 and TRBJ2-6; D perhaps matches TRBD1 (6 bases). Germline V gene sequence: CDR1 SGHRS, CDR2 YFSETQ. This CDR3 spans 19 amino acids. Trimming cost V 0 bases and J 0 bases, with 16 bases left between them. The CDR3: CASSLDGQIVSSGANVLTF. In DNA form, the CDR3 reads TGCGCCAGCAGCTTGGATGGACAGATAGTTTCCTCTGGGGCCAACGTCCTGACTTTC.

This clonotype was detected many times. The V call is TRBV12-3 or TRBV12-4, the J call TRBJ2-4; D call uncertain. The CDR3 extends over 13 amino acids. Trimming took off 3 bases at V and 12 bases at J, with 15 bases between the two ends. CDR3 region: CASSFGLLQSQYF. The CDR3 region has the DNA TGTGCCAGCAGTTTTGGTCTGCTCCAATCTCAGTACTTC.

This clonotype was counted ten times or more. The V call is TRBV20-1, the J call TRBJ1-5; D call uncertain. V lost 1 base, J lost 7 bases, and 14 bases lay in between. The CDR3 totals 14 residues. Per the germline V gene, CDR1 is DFQATT and CDR2 is SNEGSKA (reference sequence). This CDR3 reads CSARGPRVGQPQHF. DNA of the CDR3: TGCAGTGCTAGAGGTCCTAGAGTGGGACAGCCCCAGCATTTT.

This clonotype was observed many times. The chain joins TRBV20-1 to TRBJ1-4, with D maybe TRBD1 (6 bases). This CDR3 is built from 15 residues. V was clipped by 0 bases and J by 8 bases, with 16 bases between them. In germline, CDR1 is DFQATT, CDR2 SNEGSKA (reference sequence). The DNA for the CDR3 is TGCAGTGCTAGAGATCTGGCGGGGGCTGGGGAAAAACTGTTTTTT. Its protein is CSARDLAGAGEKLFF.

This clonotype was detected many times. This rearrangement joins TRBV3-2 to TRBJ1-1. TRBV3-2 is reported as a pseudogene. The CDR3 has 17 residues. The CDR3 DNA reads TGTGCCAGCAGCCAAGAACTGGTCACGGCCATAAACACTGAAGCTTTCTTT. Its protein product is CASSQELVTAINTEAFF.

This clonotype was recorded many times. CDR3 sequence reads: CASRTQGTNSYEQYF. Written as DNA, the CDR3 is TGCGCCAGCAGGACACAGGGTACCAACTCCTACGAGCAGTACTTC. The chain couples TRBV10-2 to TRBJ2-7, with TRBD1 as a possible D gene (6 bases). The length of the CDR3 is 15 residues. CDR1 and CDR2 from the germline V gene are WSHSY and SAAADI. Trimming took 6 bases from V and 0 from J, leaving 15 bases between them.

This clonotype has ten or more counts. The rearrangement uses TRBV20-1 and TRBJ1-2, with 9 bases fitting TRBD1. CDR1 and CDR2 (germline): DFQATT, SNEGSKA (reference sequence). The CDR3 runs to 14 residues. The V segment lost 4 bases and the J segment 3 bases; nucleotides outside the gene matches: 6. As DNA, the CDR3 is TGCAGTGCTACACAGGGGGCAGGTGACTATGGCTACACCTTC. Amino acid sequence: CSATQGAGDYGYTF.

The table lists this clonotype with many counts. The J gene is TRBJ1-1, the V gene TRBV12-3 or TRBV12-4; D perhaps matches TRBD1 (6 bases). The germline V and J ends were trimmed by 3 bases and 5 bases, with 19 bases remaining between them. There are 16 residues in the CDR3. The CDR3 loop reads CASSLVGGPVDTEAFF. CDR3 DNA sequence: TGTGCCAGCAGTTTGGTTGGGGGGCCGGTCGATACTGAAGCTTTCTTT.

This clonotype was observed at least ten times. The chain is built from TRBV4-2 and TRBJ1-5, with TRBD1 matching over 9 bases. The CDR3 has 15 residues. CDR1 and CDR2 from the germline V gene are LGHNA and YNFKEQ. V shed 1 base, J shed 6 bases, and the junction held 4 bases outside the gene matches. DNA of the CDR3: TGTGCCAGCAGCCAAGCGGGACAGGGCCGTCAGCCCCAGCATTTT. Protein sequence: CASSQAGQGRQPQHF.